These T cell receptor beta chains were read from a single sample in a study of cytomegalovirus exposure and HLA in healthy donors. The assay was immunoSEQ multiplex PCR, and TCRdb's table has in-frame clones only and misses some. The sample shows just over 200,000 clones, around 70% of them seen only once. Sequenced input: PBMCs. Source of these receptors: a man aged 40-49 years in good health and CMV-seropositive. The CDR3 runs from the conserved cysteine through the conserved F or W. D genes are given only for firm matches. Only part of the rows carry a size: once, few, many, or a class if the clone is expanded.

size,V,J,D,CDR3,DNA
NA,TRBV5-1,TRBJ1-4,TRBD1,CASSPGQGGEKLFF,TGCGCCAGCAGCCCGGGACAGGGCGGTGAAAAACTGTTTTTT
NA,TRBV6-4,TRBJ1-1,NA,CASSDSFYVGGVLVGGVNTEAFF,TGTGCCAGCAGTGACTCCTTCTACGTGGGGGGGGTACTGGTCGGGGGTGTGAACACTGAAGCTTTCTTT
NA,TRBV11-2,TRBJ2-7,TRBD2,CASSAGRGGYEQYF,TGTGCCAGCAGCGCGGGGCGGGGGGGCTACGAGCAGTACTTC
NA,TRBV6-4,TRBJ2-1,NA,CASSDSDWDEQFF,TGTGCCAGCAGTGACTCGGACTGGGATGAGCAGTTCTTC
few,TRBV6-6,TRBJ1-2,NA,CAGQGPLGYTF,TGTGCCGGTCAGGGGCCATTGGGCTACACCTTC
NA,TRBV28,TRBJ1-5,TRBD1,CASSFWGDRVSNQPQHF,TGTGCCAGCAGTTTCTGGGGGGACAGGGTTAGCAATCAGCCCCAGCATTTT
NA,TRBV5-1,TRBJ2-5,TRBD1,CASNPGTGLIGTQYF,TGCGCCAGCAACCCCGGGACAGGTCTTATCGGGACCCAGTACTTC
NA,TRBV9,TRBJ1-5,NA,CASSGKGQLNQPQHF,TGTGCCAGCAGCGGCAAAGGACAGTTAAACCAGCCCCAGCATTTT
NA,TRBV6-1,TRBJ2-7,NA,CASRKEGAYEQYF,TGTGCCAGCAGGAAAGAGGGAGCCTACGAGCAGTACTTC
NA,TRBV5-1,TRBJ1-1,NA,CASSLETPSTEAFF,TGCGCCAGCAGCTTGGAAACACCTTCCACTGAAGCTTTCTTT